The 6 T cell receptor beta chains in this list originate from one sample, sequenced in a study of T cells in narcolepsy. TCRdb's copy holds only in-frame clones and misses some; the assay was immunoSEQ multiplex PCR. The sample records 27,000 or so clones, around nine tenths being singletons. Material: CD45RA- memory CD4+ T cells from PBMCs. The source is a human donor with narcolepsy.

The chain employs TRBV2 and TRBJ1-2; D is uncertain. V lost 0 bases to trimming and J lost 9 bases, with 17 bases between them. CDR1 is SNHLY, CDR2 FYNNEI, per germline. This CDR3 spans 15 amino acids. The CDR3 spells CASSEAMFSIISYTF. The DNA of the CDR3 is TGTGCCAGCAGTGAAGCAATGTTCTCCATTATTAGCTACACCTTC.

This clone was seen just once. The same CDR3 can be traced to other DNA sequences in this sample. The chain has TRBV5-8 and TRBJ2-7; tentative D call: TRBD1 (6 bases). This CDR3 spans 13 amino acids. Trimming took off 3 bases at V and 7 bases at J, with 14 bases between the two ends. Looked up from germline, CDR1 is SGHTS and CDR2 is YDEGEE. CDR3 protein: CASSWGLNPEQYV. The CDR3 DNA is TGTGCCAGCAGCTGGGGGCTAAACCCTGAGCAGTACGTC.

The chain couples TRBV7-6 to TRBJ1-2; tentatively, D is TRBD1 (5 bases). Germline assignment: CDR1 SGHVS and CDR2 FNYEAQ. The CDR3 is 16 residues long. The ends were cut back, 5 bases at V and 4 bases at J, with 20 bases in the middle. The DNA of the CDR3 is TGTGCCAGCAGCCCAGCCACACACTTGGGGGGCTATGGCTACACCTTC. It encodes CASSPATHLGGYGYTF.

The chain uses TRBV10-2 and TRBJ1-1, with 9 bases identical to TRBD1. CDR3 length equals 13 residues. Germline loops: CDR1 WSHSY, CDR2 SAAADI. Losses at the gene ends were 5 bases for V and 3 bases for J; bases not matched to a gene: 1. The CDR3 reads CASSRQGDTEAFF. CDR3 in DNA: TGCGCCAGCAGTAGACAGGGGGACACTGAAGCTTTCTTT.

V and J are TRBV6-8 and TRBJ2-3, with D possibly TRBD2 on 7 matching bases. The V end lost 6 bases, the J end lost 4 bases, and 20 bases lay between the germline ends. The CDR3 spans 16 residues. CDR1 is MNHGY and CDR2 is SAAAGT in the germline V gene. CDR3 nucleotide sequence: TGTGCCAGCAGCCTCCGGGGCGGGGGCCGTCCAGATACGCAGTATTTT. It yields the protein CASSLRGGGRPDTQYF.

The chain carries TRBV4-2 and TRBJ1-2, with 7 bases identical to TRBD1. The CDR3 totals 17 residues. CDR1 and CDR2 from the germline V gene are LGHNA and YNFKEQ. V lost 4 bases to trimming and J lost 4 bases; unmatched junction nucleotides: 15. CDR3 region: CASSPDRVEGLGYGYTF. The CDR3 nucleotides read TGTGCCAGCAGCCCCGACAGGGTCGAGGGTTTGGGCTATGGCTACACCTTC.